This TCR beta chain comes out of a study of PD-L1 blockade in urothelial cancer (dated by TCRdb to the late 2010s). Context from the whole study: Therapy was started at some point between 2014 and 2016 for all patients, and atezolizumab 1,200 mg was administered intravenously every 3 weeks. A median of about 140,000 T cells and 65,000 to 90,000 unique TCRs was obtained from blood samples, and a median clonality of 0.080 was observed. Blood samples were analyzed at 3 weeks after treatment start (second dose) and at 6 weeks after treatment start. Pretreatment tumor samples, along with matched peripheral blood serially collected before and after atezolizumab treatment, were subjected to TCR sequencing. Somatic, immune and clinical correlates of response to PD-L1 blockade with atezolizumab in urothelial cancer were the focus of an exploratory multi-omic analysis. In the same patients, pretreatment tumors underwent whole exome sequencing and RNA sequencing in addition to TCR sequencing. Several patients achieved durable clinical benefit and 15 to 20 did not. Patients had an ECOG performance status of 0 or 1 and had received between 0 and 3 prior chemotherapy regimens. Twenty-nine patients had pretreatment blood TCR-seq, some 25 had at least one posttreatment blood collection, and some 25 had tumor TCR-seq. About 90% of the roughly 30 patients were males with bladder-origin urothelial cancer, and about 65% of the roughly 30 reported a prior smoking history. Progression-free survival longer than 6 months counted as durable clinical benefit, and TCR features were additionally tested against both progression-free and overall survival.

The cysteine opens and the phenylalanine closes a CDR3 of 18 amino acids. Of all the DNA, just the CDR3 is kept, 54 bases in frame from base 1. For CDR1 and CDR2, the germline V gene lists SGHTA and FQGNSA. Germline trimming: 2 bases from V, 0 bases from J; junction bases outside gene matches: 11. The time point label on this specimen signifies: pretreatment peripheral blood. A cohort of 25 to 30 patients with locally advanced or metastatic urothelial carcinoma, treated at Memorial Sloan Kettering on a trial protocol, was included. Peripheral blood mononuclear cells were collected pretreatment and during treatment, with between 1 and 8 total time points per patient. The Qiagen DNeasy Blood extraction kit was used to purify genomic DNA from total PBMCs and tumor samples. PBMCs were collected pretreatment and during treatment and were isolated and stored as previously described. This clone has just one count. Its antigen target is currently unknown. Base qualities were left out, and no much larger clone turns up one base away.

Summary of the overall study and its limitations: Among patients with durable benefit, tumor-associated TCR clones showed greater expansion in peripheral blood 3 weeks after treatment started (n ≈ 24, p = 0.022). Because of the small sample size (n ≈ 27) and the many exploratory analyses performed, the results are intended to be regarded as hypothesis-generating. Improved progression-free and overall survival was found to be associated with pretreatment peripheral blood TCR clonality below the median.

To estimate absolute template abundance from read counts, synthetic TCR analog templates were spiked into each PCR. The immunoSEQ assay used bias-controlled V and J gene primers to amplify TCRbeta CDR3 regions from genomic DNA. Sequencing of rearranged TCRbeta segments was done at approximately 20X coverage. The paper's processing steps were these. Clustering was used to correct sequencing errors, and CDR3s were annotated against IMGT so that V, D and J genes could be assigned. Out-of-frame and stop-codon sequences were excluded, and only productive TCRbeta rearrangements were used in downstream analyses. Clonality was computed as one minus Shannon entropy normalized by the log of the number of unique productive sequences. Clones differing between time points or between blood and tumor were identified using Fisher's exact test with Benjamini-Hochberg correction, with an adjusted p below 0.01 applied as the threshold. TCRdb re-hosts the immuneACCESS table, in-frame sequences only. Its copies lack some clones; in the studies checked, an unresolved V gene accounts for under half of them, and the cause for the rest is not known. For V, J and clone size, that table is used; D and trimming come from the DNA. Recorded for this sample are roughly 90,000 clones; around 92% of them occurred a single time. The top ten hold 0.97% of the sample.

The sample consisted of PBMCs, taken around atezolizumab (anti-PD-L1) treatment. The TCR originated in a woman older than 75 with urothelial cancer. This chain is built from TRBV7-2 and TRBJ1-1; 8 central bases correspond to TRBD1. The CDR3 protein is CASSLSPGTGIMNTEAFF. The DNA is TGTGCCAGCAGCTTAAGCCCCGGGACAGGAATCATGAACACTGAAGCTTTCTTT. Full variable domain (CDR3 extended with the reference TRBV7-2 and TRBJ1-1 proteins): GAGVSQSPSNKVTEKGKDVELRCDPISGHTALYWYRQSLGQGLEFLIYFQGNSAPDKSGLPSDRFSAERTGGSVSTLTIQRTQQEDSAVYLCASSLSPGTGIMNTEAFFGQGTRLTVV.